A single sample gave rise to the 21 T cell receptor beta chains below, sequenced in a study of a mutant IDH1 vaccine in newly diagnosed glioma. This table comes from immunoSEQ multiplex PCR, and its TCRdb copy is limited to in-frame clones, with some not included. The sample lists about 53,000 clones; 65% to 90% were seen once. Their recognized antigens are unknown. As for time point: week 5, during vaccination. Each dose delivered 300 ug of mutant IDH1 20-mer peptide subcutaneously with imiquimod. The specimen was PBMCs, collected from a glioma patient whose treatment included an IDH1 peptide vaccine. These receptors all come from a woman younger than 30 with glioma. Some clones in this sample may be carry-over from other donors' samples.

This chain uses TRBV29-1 with TRBJ2-3; D may be TRBD2 (6 bases). The CDR3 has 14 amino acids. V lost 3 bases to trimming and J lost 1 base, with 11 bases between them. In germline, CDR1 is SQVTM, CDR2 ANQGSEA. The CDR3 here is CSVEVEGRTDTQYF. Written as DNA, the CDR3 is TGCAGCGTTGAGGTGGAGGGGCGCACAGATACGCAGTATTTT.

The V call is TRBV5-5, the J call TRBJ1-4, with 8 nucleotides matching TRBD1. J gave up 4 bases and V 5 bases, and 1 base lay outside the gene matches. Germline V gene sequence: CDR1 SGHKS, CDR2 YYEKEE (reference sequence). The CDR3 has 13 residues. The CDR3 DNA sequence: TGTGCCAGCAGAGGGACAGGTAATGAAAAACTGTTTTTT. This gives the protein CASRGTGNEKLFF. Looking up the rest from reference TRBV5-5 and TRBJ1-4 gives the full variable domain: DAGVTQSPTHLIKTRGQQVTLRCSPISGHKSVSWYQQVLGQGPQFIFQYYEKEERGRGNFPDRFSARQFPNYSSELNVNALLLGDSALYLCASRGTGNEKLFFGSGTQLSVL.

The J gene is TRBJ1-2, the V gene TRBV30, with D maybe TRBD1 (5 bases). The V gene's germline CDR1 is GTSNPN and CDR2 SVGIG (reference sequence). This CDR3 spans 12 amino acids. V lost 5 bases to trimming and J lost 7 bases, with 14 bases between them. The CDR3 loop reads CAWGDLAGGYTF. The CDR3 DNA follows: TGTGCCTGGGGGGACCTGGCGGGTGGCTACACCTTC.

The genes are TRBV10-1 and TRBJ1-4; tentatively, D is TRBD1 (5 bases). CDR3 size: 17 residues. Germline CDR1 and CDR2: WNHNN and SYGVQD (reference sequence). V dropped 1 base and J dropped 10 bases, with 22 bases sitting between them. CDR3 coding DNA: TGCGCCAGCAGTGAGTTCCCTGACAGACATGAAGGCCGAAAACTGTTTTTT. Translation: CASSEFPDRHEGRKLFF.

The chain employs TRBV7-9 and TRBJ1-1; D not certain. The CDR3 is 14 residues long. The germline V gene encodes CDR1 SEHNR and CDR2 FQNEAQ (reference sequence). V lost 1 base, J lost 1 base, and 7 bases lay in between. CDR3 nucleotide sequence: TGTGCCAGCAGCTTAGTTGCAGGGAACACTGAAGCTTTCTTT. Its translation is CASSLVAGNTEAFF. Together with reference TRBV7-9 and TRBJ1-1, the CDR3 gives the full variable domain: DTGVSQNPRHKITKRGQNVTFRCDPISEHNRLYWYRQTLGQGPEFLTYFQNEAQLEKSRLLSDRFSAERPKGSFSTLEIQRTEQGDSAMYLCASSLVAGNTEAFFGQGTRLTVV.

The gene calls are TRBV13 and TRBJ2-7; 9 bases agree with TRBD1. Germline CDR1 PRHDT, CDR2 FYEKMQ (reference sequence). The V and J ends lost 3 bases and 5 bases, in that order; junction bases with no gene match: 8. The CDR3 extends over 15 amino acids. CDR3 sequence reads: CASSLGTGTVNEQYF. The CDR3 DNA sequence: TGTGCCAGCAGCTTGGGGACAGGGACGGTGAACGAGCAGTACTTC. Together with reference TRBV13 and TRBJ2-7, the CDR3 gives the full variable domain: AAGVIQSPRHLIKEKRETATLKCYPIPRHDTVYWYQQGPGQDPQFLISFYEKMQSDKGSIPDRFSAQQFSDYHSELNMSSLELGDSALYFCASSLGTGTVNEQYFGPGTRLTVT.

This clone has more than one count but fewer than ten. The rearrangement links TRBV5-1 to TRBJ1-4; weak D call: TRBD1 (5 bases). The CDR3 runs 16 residues. Trimming stripped 4 bases from V and 4 bases from J, with 17 bases between. Germline lookup yields CDR1 SGHRS and CDR2 YFSETQ. CDR3 protein: CASSPGPPWGNEKLFF. The DNA for the CDR3 is TGCGCCAGCAGCCCGGGACCTCCCTGGGGTAATGAAAAACTGTTTTTT.

This chain connects TRBV10-3 to TRBJ2-7, with a possible D match to TRBD2 (6 bases). CDR1 ENHRY and CDR2 SYGVKD come from the germline V gene. Trimming took off 4 bases at V and 6 bases at J, with 13 bases between the two ends. The CDR3 length is 13 residues. DNA for the CDR3: TGTGCCATCAGTGGGGACTCAGGCAGCGAGCAGTACTTC. Translating it yields CAISGDSGSEQYF.

V and J are TRBV5-1 and TRBJ1-5; 10 nucleotides line up with TRBD1. CDR3 size: 14 residues. V shed 5 bases, J shed 9 bases, and the junction held 8 bases outside the gene matches. Germline lookup yields CDR1 SGHRS and CDR2 YFSETQ. The CDR3 is CASSPGQGSLPQHF. The CDR3 DNA is TGCGCCAGCAGTCCGGGACAGGGGAGTTTGCCCCAGCATTTT. The full variable domain, in which reference TRBV5-1 and TRBJ1-5 provide the parts outside the CDR3, is KAGVTQTPRYLIKTRGQQVTLSCSPISGHRSVSWYQQTPGQGLQFLFEYFSETQRNKGNFPGRFSGRQFSNSRSEMNVSTLELGDSALYLCASSPGQGSLPQHFGDGTRLSIL.

A word on this clone: This may be a read error, as it is one base from a much larger clone. The same CDR3 arises from other DNA sequences in this sample as well. V gene TRBV4-3 combines with J gene TRBJ1-4; D is ambiguous. V lost 0 bases and J lost 8, with 19 bases in between. Germline V CDR1 and CDR2: LGHNA, YSLEER. This CDR3 has 17 amino acids. The CDR3 sequence is CASSQEIMLGRAEKLFF. The CDR3 DNA sequence: TGCGCCAGCAGCCAAGAGATAATGCTAGGTCGGGCGGAAAAACTGTTTTTT.

The chain joins TRBV15 to TRBJ2-3; TRBD2 might be the D (6 bases). Looked up from germline, CDR1 is LNHNV and CDR2 is YYDKDF (reference sequence). The CDR3 spans 15 residues. Trimming stripped 4 bases from V and 6 bases from J, with 17 bases between. The chain's CDR3 is CATSKTLEGADTQYF. Here the CDR3 DNA reads TGTGCCACCAGCAAAACCCTGGAGGGAGCTGATACGCAGTATTTT.

This rearrangement joins TRBV14 to TRBJ2-3, with D hard to call. Between the trimmed V and J ends, which lost 0 bases and 3 bases, there was a span of 10 bases. Per the germline V gene, CDR1 is SGHDN and CDR2 is FVKESK. The CDR3 contains 15 residues. This CDR3 reads CASSQDSTVTDTQYF. The DNA of the CDR3 is TGTGCCAGCAGCCAAGATTCTACGGTAACAGATACGCAGTATTTT.

The sample holds a few counts of this clone. One end of the junction fails to match germline, which may point to a read error. In DNA form, the CDR3 reads TGTGCCTGGAGTCGGGGTAGGACTGAAGCTTCCTTT. This encodes CAWSRGRTEASF. The chain is built from TRBV30 and TRBJ1-1; no clear D gene. The CDR3 totals 12 residues. CDR1 and CDR2 from the germline V gene are GTSNPN and SVGIG (reference sequence).

This sequence joins TRBV27 and TRBJ2-7, with D tentatively TRBD2 (8 bases). This CDR3 has 15 residues. Germline-derived CDR1 and CDR2 are MNHEY and SMNVEV (reference sequence). V was clipped by 6 bases and J by 1 base, with 16 bases between them. The CDR3 DNA follows: TGTGCCAGCAGCAGCTTAGCGGGACAGTCCTACGAGCAGTACTTC. Its translation is CASSSLAGQSYEQYF.

The gene calls are TRBV9 and TRBJ1-6, with D tentatively TRBD1 (5 bases). The germline CDR1 and CDR2 sequences are SGDLS and YYNGEE. The CDR3 runs to 14 residues. V lost 0 bases and J 6 bases, leaving 7 bases between the germline ends. The CDR3 here is CASSVGQPNSPLHF. The DNA of the CDR3 is TGTGCCAGCAGCGTAGGACAGCCTAATTCACCCCTCCACTTT.

The chain combines TRBV27 with TRBJ2-3; unclear D gene. Trimming removed 5 bases from V and 3 bases from J, with 15 bases in between. The V gene's germline CDR1 is MNHEY and CDR2 SMNVEV (reference sequence). The CDR3 sequence is 15 residues long. This chain's CDR3 is CASSPQVGMTDTQYF. CDR3 DNA sequence: TGTGCCAGCAGTCCCCAGGTGGGGATGACAGATACGCAGTATTTT.

The rearrangement links TRBV11-3 to TRBJ2-3, with D uncertain. The CDR3 spans 12 residues. Germline V gene lookup returns CDR1 SGHNT and CDR2 YENEEA. V was cut by 1 base and J by 14 bases, with 13 bases left in between. CDR3 sequence (DNA): TGTGCCAGCAGCTTAGGAGGCGGAGCTTCGTATTTT. Amino acid sequence: CASSLGGGASYF.

V gene TRBV7-2 combines with J gene TRBJ1-2; TRBD1 agrees at 10 bases. This CDR3 contains 14 residues. The V gene end was trimmed by 1 base and the J gene end by 8 bases; junction bases not matched to a gene: 4. The V gene's germline CDR1 is SGHTA and CDR2 FQGNSA. The chain's CDR3 is CASSLGDRGEGYTF. The CDR3 DNA sequence: TGTGCCAGCAGCTTAGGGGACAGGGGTGAAGGCTACACCTTC.

This chain connects TRBV10-3 to TRBJ1-6; 9 bases align to TRBD1. The trim removed 6 bases at V and 6 bases at J, leaving 6 bases unmatched. In germline, CDR1 is ENHRY, CDR2 SYGVKD. The CDR3 loop spans 15 amino acids. The CDR3 sequence is CAIRGQGGANSPLHF. CDR3 nucleotide sequence: TGTGCCATCAGGGGACAGGGAGGAGCTAATTCACCCCTCCACTTT.

This clone was seen only once. This chain joins TRBV10-3 and TRBJ2-3; D remains unclear. V shed 3 bases and J shed 5 bases, with 9 bases lying between them. CDR1 and CDR2 from the germline V gene are ENHRY and SYGVKD. CDR3 length: 13 residues. CDR3 nucleotides: TGTGCCATCAGTGAAGCGACTCAAGATACGCAGTATTTT. This sequence encodes CAISEATQDTQYF.

This clone was detected once. The chain has TRBV19 and TRBJ2-7; 7 bases are a match to TRBD1. This CDR3 has 12 residues. Germline loops: CDR1 LNHDA, CDR2 SQIVND (reference sequence). The V segment lost 9 bases and the J segment 2 bases; nucleotides outside the gene matches: 4. The CDR3 is CASAQGAYEQYF. The DNA of the CDR3 is TGTGCCAGCGCCCAGGGGGCCTACGAGCAGTACTTC.